The T cell receptor beta chain described here comes from a study of T cells in Graves' hyperthyroidism and ophthalmopathy (dated by TCRdb to about 2019). For the study in its entirety: Peripheral blood samples were taken at initial diagnosis, before any treatment was given. TCR V-J signatures able to tell the groups apart were searched for in a discovery cohort of 95 to 100 patients, of whom more than 40 had Graves' ophthalmopathy and 57 had stable Graves' hyperthyroidism. Prospective prediction of ophthalmopathy was tested in an independent validation cohort consisting of 18 to 20 hyperthyroidism patients and around 16 patients who later progressed to ophthalmopathy. The roughly 100 discovery patients were randomly divided into training and test sets at a 7:3 ratio. In addition, the study compared T-cell repertoires in thyroid tissue and in blood from roughly 6 Graves' hyperthyroidism patients. Once sampling was done, hyperthyroidism patients were given methimazole at a starting dose of 30 mg daily, whereas ophthalmopathy patients were given high-dose intravenous methylprednisolone. TCR Vbeta CDR3 sequencing of some 140 peripheral blood samples (fewer than 45 ophthalmopathy, over 70 hyperthyroidism and approximately 17 progressor patients) is reported in the paper. The study at large found these results: Sample size was not statistically predetermined, and investigators were not blinded to group allocation. During validation, the model predicted progression to ophthalmopathy a median of approximately 7 months ahead of onset, with around 71% sensitivity and 72% to 80% specificity. Blood samples also contained most of the expanded thyroid clonotypes (frequency above 0.001), which suggests that blood repertoires may reflect thyroid immune responses. A model built on a 13 V-J signature distinguished ophthalmopathy from stable hyperthyroidism, reaching roughly 88% sensitivity and 81% to 83% specificity in cross-validation and 80%/75% in testing.

Note on this clonotype: The antigen this receptor binds is unknown. Base qualities are not recorded, but no much larger clone differs from it by a single base.

The V end loses 2 bases and the J end loses 3 bases, and a stretch of 8 bases separates them. Taken from cysteine to phenylalanine, the CDR3 has 13 residues. Only CDR3 DNA is held: 39 bases, read in frame from base 1. The germline V gene supplies CDR1 MDHEN and CDR2 SYDVKM. Moderately to severely active disease, a Clinical Activity Score of at least 3, a NOSPECS grade of at least 4, and a duration under 3 months were present in ophthalmopathy patients. Any patient with an uncontrolled infection, another autoimmune disease, pregnancy or lactation was excluded. Diagnoses were established on the basis of clinical symptoms, serum thyroxine and TRAb, thyroid ultrasound, and orbital computed tomography. Ficoll-Paque density gradient centrifugation was used to isolate PBMCs from 8 to 10 ml of fresh peripheral blood. Trizol reagent was used to extract total RNA, and RNA quality was then checked on an Agilent 2100 Bioanalyzer.

The TCR beta CDR3 regions were amplified from the RNA transcripts. The first round of RT-PCR for the TCR CDR3 was performed with the HTBI primer set and the Qiagen OneStep RT-PCR kit. Libraries were constructed in a second round of multiplex PCR, after which size selection and purification were carried out. The libraries were sequenced on an Illumina HiSeq2000 using paired-end 100 bp reads. As for the original processing: SOAPnuke was used to process the raw data, removing reads that contained adapters or uncalled bases, had a mean Phred below 15, or lacked an exact match to the constant primer or identifier. COPE v1.2.5 was used to merge the high-quality paired reads, and each unique nucleotide sequence was defined as a clonotype. MiTCR v1.1 was used to align clonotypes to the IMGT TRBV, TRBD and TRBJ reference segments. The analysis was restricted to V-J combinations with a frequency above 0.0001, which together covered over 99% of the repertoires. A TCS score was defined as the ratio between F50 (clonal expansion) and ExV (chaos), using BLOSUM62-based TCRdist between CDR3 peptides within each V-J. Welch's t-statistics and random forest reduced 514 V-J features to roughly 13, which were used in a naive Bayes classifier (R e1071). TCRdb redid the processing of the public reads, applying fastp at Q25 and MiXCR, and retained in-frame beta chains. Entries are consolidated by CDR3 protein sequence, retaining the most common genes and DNA. TCRdb, not the authors, supplied the V and J calls. Recorded for this sample are about 600,000 distinct CDR3 sequences; 16% of them occurred a single time. The top ten clonotypes cover around 3.5% of the sample.

Sequencing was carried out using blood. Recombination linked TRBV28 to TRBJ2-7; the D gene cannot be resolved reliably. This receptor was identified in a woman aged 40 to 50 with Graves' ophthalmopathy. The DNA is as follows: TGTGCCAGCAGTTTAAACAGTATCTACGAGCAGTACTTC. It encodes CASSLNSIYEQYF.